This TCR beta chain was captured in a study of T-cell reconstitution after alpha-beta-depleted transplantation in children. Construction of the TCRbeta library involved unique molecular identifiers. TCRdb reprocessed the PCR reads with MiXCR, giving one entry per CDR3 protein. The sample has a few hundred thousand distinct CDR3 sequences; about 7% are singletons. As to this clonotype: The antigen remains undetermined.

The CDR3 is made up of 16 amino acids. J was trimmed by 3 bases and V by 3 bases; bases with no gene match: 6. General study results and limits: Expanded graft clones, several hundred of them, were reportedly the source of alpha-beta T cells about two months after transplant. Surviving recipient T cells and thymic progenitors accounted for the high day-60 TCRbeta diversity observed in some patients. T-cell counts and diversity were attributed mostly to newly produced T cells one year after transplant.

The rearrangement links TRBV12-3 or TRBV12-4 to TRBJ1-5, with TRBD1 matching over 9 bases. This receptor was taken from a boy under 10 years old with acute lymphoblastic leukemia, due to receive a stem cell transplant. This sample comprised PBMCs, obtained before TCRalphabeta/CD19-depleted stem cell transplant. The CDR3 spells CASSFFWTGANQPQHF. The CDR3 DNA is TGTGCCAGCAGTTTTTTCTGGACAGGGGCCAATCAGCCCCAGCATTTT.